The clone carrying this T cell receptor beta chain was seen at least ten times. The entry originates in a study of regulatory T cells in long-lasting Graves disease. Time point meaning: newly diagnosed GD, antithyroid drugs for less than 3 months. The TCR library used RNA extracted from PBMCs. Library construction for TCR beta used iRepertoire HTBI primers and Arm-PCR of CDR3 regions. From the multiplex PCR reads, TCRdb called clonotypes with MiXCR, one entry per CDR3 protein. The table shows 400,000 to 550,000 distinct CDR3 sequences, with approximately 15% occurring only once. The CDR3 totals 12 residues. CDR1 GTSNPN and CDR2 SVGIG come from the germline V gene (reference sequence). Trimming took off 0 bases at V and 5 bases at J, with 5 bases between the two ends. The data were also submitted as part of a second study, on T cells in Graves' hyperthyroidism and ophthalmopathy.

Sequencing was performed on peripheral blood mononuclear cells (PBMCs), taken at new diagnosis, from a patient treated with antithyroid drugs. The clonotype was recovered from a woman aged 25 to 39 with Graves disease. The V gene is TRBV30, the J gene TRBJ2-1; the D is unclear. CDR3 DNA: TGTGCCTGGAGTGTAGCCCACAATGAGCAGTTCTTC. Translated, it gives CAWSVAHNEQFF.